What follows are 9 T cell receptor beta chains derived from one specimen sequenced in a study of cytomegalovirus exposure and HLA in healthy donors. The PCR ran on 60 Vbeta and 13 Jbeta primers. Produced via immunoSEQ multiplex PCR; TCRdb's table is partial and in-frame only. Among 95,000 to 100,000 clones listed, around 76% were seen once. Sequenced input: PBMCs. These receptors all stem from a man in his forties in good health and CMV-seropositive.

The chain recombines TRBV7-9 with TRBJ2-1, with TRBD2 as a possible D gene (6 bases). This CDR3 comprises 12 residues. V was cut by 10 bases and J by 7 bases, with 14 bases left in between. The V gene's germline CDR1 is SEHNR and CDR2 FQNEAQ (reference sequence). The CDR3 spells CATAGWENEQFF. The CDR3 DNA sequence: TGTGCCACTGCGGGGTGGGAGAATGAGCAGTTCTTC. The complete variable domain, with remaining parts taken from reference TRBV7-9 and TRBJ2-1, reads DTGVSQNPRHKITKRGQNVTFRCDPISEHNRLYWYRQTLGQGPEFLTYFQNEAQLEKSRLLSDRFSAERPKGSFSTLEIQRTEQGDSAMYLCATAGWENEQFFGPGTRLTVL.

The J gene is TRBJ2-5, the V gene TRBV15; possibly TRBD2 for D (6 bases). CDR3 length equals 15 residues. Trimming stripped 3 bases from V and 2 bases from J, with 13 bases between. Germline V gives CDR1 LNHNV, CDR2 YYDKDF (reference sequence). The CDR3 loop reads CATSRDPSGQETQYF. CDR3 nucleotide sequence: TGTGCCACCAGCAGGGACCCAAGCGGGCAAGAGACCCAGTACTTC.

The V gene is TRBV4-1, the J gene TRBJ2-1; a weak D match, TRBD2 (6 bases). This CDR3 region has 17 residues. Germline CDR1 and CDR2: MGHRA and YSYEKL. Trimming removed 0 bases from V and 0 bases from J, with 12 bases in between. CDR3 sequence reads: CASSQDIGTPSYNEQFF. The DNA for the CDR3 is TGCGCCAGCAGCCAAGATATCGGGACTCCCTCCTACAATGAGCAGTTCTTC.

This clone turned up a few times. This rearrangement joins TRBV5-6 to TRBJ2-1; possible D gene TRBD1, 6 bases. CDR1 and CDR2 from the germline V gene are SGHDT and YYEEEE. Trimming pared 0 bases from V and 7 bases from J, leaving 11 bases between. The CDR3 is 14 amino acids. This CDR3 reads CASSLGGRGNEQFF. The CDR3 DNA reads as TGTGCCAGCAGCTTGGGGGGGCGAGGTAATGAGCAGTTCTTC. Supplemented by reference TRBV5-6 and TRBJ2-1, the full variable domain reads DAGVTQSPTHLIKTRGQQVTLRCSPKSGHDTVSWYQQALGQGPQFIFQYYEEEERQRGNFPDRFSGHQFPNYSSELNVNALLLGDSALYLCASSLGGRGNEQFFGPGTRLTVL.

In this sample, this clone turned up a few times. The genes are TRBV4-2 and TRBJ2-1; 11 bases are a match to TRBD2. V dropped 3 bases and J dropped 3; count of bases not matched to a gene: 4. Germline V gene sequence: CDR1 LGHNA, CDR2 YNFKEQ. The CDR3 spans 16 residues. The CDR3 protein is CASSQASGGFYNEQFF. DNA of the CDR3: TGTGCCAGCAGCCAGGCTAGCGGGGGGTTCTACAATGAGCAGTTCTTC.

This clone was seen a handful of times. V usage is TRBV11-3 and J usage is TRBJ2-3, with 10 bases that match TRBD1. Germline lookup yields CDR1 SGHNT and CDR2 YENEEA. Trimming cost V 5 bases and J 2 bases; bases outside gene matches: 4. CDR3 length equals 15 residues. CDR3 loop: CASSLDRGYTDTQYF. CDR3 bases: TGTGCCAGCAGCCTGGACAGGGGGTACACAGATACGCAGTATTTT.

The table lists this clone with a count of one. The chain carries TRBV10-2 and TRBJ2-5; tentatively, D is TRBD2 (5 bases). Per germline, CDR1 WSHSY and CDR2 SAAADI. Trimming pared 11 bases from V and 2 bases from J, leaving 15 bases between. There are 13 residues in the CDR3. The CDR3 DNA reads as TGCGCCGGCTCCTTTTCGGGGCAAGAGACCCAGTACTTC. Translation: CAGSFSGQETQYF.

The chain recombines TRBV27 with TRBJ2-5; D might be TRBD1 (6 bases). V lost 2 bases and J lost 5, with 18 bases in between. This CDR3 is built from 16 residues. Germline V gives CDR1 MNHEY, CDR2 SMNVEV (reference sequence). The CDR3 region has the DNA TGTGCCAGCAGTTTAACGACAGGAAGGTACCCGGAGACCCAGTACTTC. Translating it yields CASSLTTGRYPETQYF.

The chain is built from TRBV5-6 and TRBJ2-7, with 7 nucleotides matching TRBD1. The CDR3 spans 13 residues. The trim removed 6 bases at V and 3 bases at J, leaving 6 bases unmatched. Germline V gives CDR1 SGHDT, CDR2 YYEEEE. The CDR3 DNA follows: TGTGCCAGCACCAGACAGGGTAGCTACGAGCAGTACTTC. Protein: CASTRQGSYEQYF.